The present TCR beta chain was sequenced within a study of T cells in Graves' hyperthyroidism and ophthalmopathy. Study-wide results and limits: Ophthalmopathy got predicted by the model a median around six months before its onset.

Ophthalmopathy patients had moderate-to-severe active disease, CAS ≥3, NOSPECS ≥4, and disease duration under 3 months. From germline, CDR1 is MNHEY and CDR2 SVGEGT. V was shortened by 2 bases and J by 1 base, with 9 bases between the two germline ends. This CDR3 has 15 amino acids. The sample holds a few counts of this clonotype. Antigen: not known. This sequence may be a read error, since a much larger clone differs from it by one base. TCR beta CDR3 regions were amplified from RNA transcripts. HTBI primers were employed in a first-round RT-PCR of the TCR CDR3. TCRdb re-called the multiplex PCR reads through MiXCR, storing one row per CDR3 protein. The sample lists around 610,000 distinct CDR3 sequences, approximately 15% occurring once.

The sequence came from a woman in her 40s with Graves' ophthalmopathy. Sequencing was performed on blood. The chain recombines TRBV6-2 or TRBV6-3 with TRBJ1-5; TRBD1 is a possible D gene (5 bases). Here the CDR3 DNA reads TGTGCCAGCAGTTACCTGGGGGTAAGCAATCAGCCCCAGCATTTT. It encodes CASSYLGVSNQPQHF.